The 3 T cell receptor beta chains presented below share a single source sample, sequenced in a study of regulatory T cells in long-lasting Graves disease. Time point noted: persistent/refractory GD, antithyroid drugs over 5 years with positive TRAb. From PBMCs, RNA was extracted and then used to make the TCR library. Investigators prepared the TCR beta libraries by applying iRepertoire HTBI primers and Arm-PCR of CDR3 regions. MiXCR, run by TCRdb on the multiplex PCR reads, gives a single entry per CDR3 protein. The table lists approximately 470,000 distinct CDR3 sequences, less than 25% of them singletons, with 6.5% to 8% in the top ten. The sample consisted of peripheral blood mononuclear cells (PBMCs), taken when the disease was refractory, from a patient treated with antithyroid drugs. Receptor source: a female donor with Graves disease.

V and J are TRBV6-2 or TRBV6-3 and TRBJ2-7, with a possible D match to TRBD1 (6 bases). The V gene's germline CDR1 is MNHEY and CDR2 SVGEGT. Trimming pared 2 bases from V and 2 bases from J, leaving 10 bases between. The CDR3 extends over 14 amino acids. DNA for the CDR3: TGTGCCAGCAGTTACGCACAGGGTACCTACGAGCAGTACTTC. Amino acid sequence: CASSYAQGTYEQYF.

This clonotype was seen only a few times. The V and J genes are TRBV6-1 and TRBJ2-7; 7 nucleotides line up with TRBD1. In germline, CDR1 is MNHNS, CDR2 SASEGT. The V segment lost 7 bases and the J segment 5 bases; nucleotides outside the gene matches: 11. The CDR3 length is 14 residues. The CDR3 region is CASNVRDSMDEQYF. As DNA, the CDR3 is TGTGCCAGCAATGTTAGGGACAGCATGGACGAGCAGTACTTC.

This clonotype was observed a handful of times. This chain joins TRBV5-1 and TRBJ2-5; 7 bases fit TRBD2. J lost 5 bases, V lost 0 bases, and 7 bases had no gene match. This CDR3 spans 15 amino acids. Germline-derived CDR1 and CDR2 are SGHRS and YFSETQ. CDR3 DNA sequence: TGCGCCAGCAGCTTGGGCGGGAGCCGGAGGGAGACCCAGTACTTC. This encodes CASSLGGSRRETQYF.